This T cell receptor beta chain was observed in a study of blood T cell repertoires in COVID-19. Profiled with immunoSEQ multiplex PCR; TCRdb holds only in-frame clones, not every one. The repertoire includes about 380,000 clones, about 89% of them detected once, and about 1.5% sits in the top ten. Source material: PBMCs or T cells enriched from blood (not recorded which). The receptor's source is a man aged 25-40 years who had recovered from COVID-19.

The CDR3 nucleotides are TGTGCCAGCAGTAGATCGGGGAACACTGAAGCTTTCTTT. Protein sequence: CASSRSGNTEAFF. V gene TRBV6-5 combines with J gene TRBJ1-1; no clear D. Trimming took 5 bases from V and 1 from J, leaving 8 bases between them. Germline V gene data show CDR1 as MNHEY and CDR2 as SVGAGI. The CDR3 runs to 13 residues.